This TCR beta chain was retrieved from a study of identical twins. A universal primer site was incorporated via template switching, and the cDNA contained unique molecular identifiers. Via MiXCR, TCRdb re-called the 5' RACE reads, giving one row per CDR3 protein. The sample lists 450,000 to 650,000 distinct CDR3 sequences, 13% to 15% occurring once. Deletions cut 2 bases from V and 8 bases from J, with 18 bases between. The CDR3 covers 14 residues. Germline V gives CDR1 DFQATT, CDR2 SNEGSKA (reference sequence). In addition, the sample was reused for a study of yellow fever vaccine responses in identical twins.

This clonotype was obtained from a woman aged 18-30 years in good health. Sequenced: CD4+ T cells sorted from blood. V and J are TRBV20-1 and TRBJ1-1; tentatively, D is TRBD1 (5 bases). CDR3 residues: CSARYRGAGKEAFF. CDR3 bases: TGCAGTGCTAGATATAGAGGGGCCGGTAAAGAAGCTTTCTTT.